This TCR beta chain was identified during a study of regulatory T cells in long-lasting Graves disease. As concerns this clonotype: Its matching antigen is unknown.

Documented time point: newly diagnosed GD, antithyroid drugs for less than 3 months. PBMC RNA was the source of the TCR library. The study's findings and limits: Persistent Graves' patients possessed reduced TCR diversity relative to recently diagnosed ones. New patients shared roughly 960 public clonotypes, and persistent patients shared more, with a few thousand.

For TCR beta, libraries came from iRepertoire HTBI primers and Arm-PCR of CDR3 regions. Under the authors' procedure: Across samples, 62 TRBV and 14 TRBJ segments were found. TCRdb used MiXCR to reprocess the multiplex PCR reads, holding one entry per CDR3 protein. None of the V and J calls come from the authors' own analysis; TCRdb made them. Of roughly 560,000 distinct CDR3 sequences in the sample, 12% were seen once. CDR1 and CDR2 (germline): SGHTA, FQGNSA. Trimming took 4 bases from V and 1 from J; bases not matched to a gene: 6. This CDR3 spans 16 amino acids. These data were also filed under a second study, of T cells in Graves' hyperthyroidism and ophthalmopathy.

The chain is built from TRBV7-2 and TRBJ1-5; the match to TRBD1 covers 8 bases. The receptor comes from a young woman with Graves disease. The sample here was peripheral blood mononuclear cells (PBMCs), taken at new diagnosis, from a patient treated with antithyroid drugs. The CDR3 reads CASSWGTGTSNQPQHF. DNA for the CDR3: TGTGCCAGCAGCTGGGGGACAGGTACCAGCAATCAGCCCCAGCATTTT.